These 29 T cell receptor beta chains share one sample of origin, sequenced in a study of blood T cell repertoires in COVID-19. Sequenced by immunoSEQ multiplex PCR; TCRdb stores in-frame clones only, minus some. The table lists over 130,000 clones, 84% of them singletons. The sequenced sample was peripheral blood. The receptors shown here come from a man aged 65-85 years with acute or convalescent COVID-19.

This clone was seen once. The V and J genes are TRBV18 and TRBJ2-7; D perhaps matches TRBD2 (6 bases). The V end lost 5 bases, the J end lost 6 bases, and 14 bases lay between the germline ends. CDR3 size: 13 residues. Looked up from germline, CDR1 is KGHSH and CDR2 is LQKENI. The chain's CDR3 is CASSTQGGFEQYF. In DNA, the CDR3 is TGTGCCAGCTCAACCCAAGGAGGGTTCGAGCAGTACTTC.

The chain has TRBV28 and TRBJ2-7; 8 bases fit TRBD1. The CDR3 loop spans 16 amino acids. The V and J ends lost 4 bases and 0 bases, in that order; junction bases with no gene match: 8. The germline CDR1 and CDR2 sequences are MDHEN and SYDVKM. The CDR3 protein is CASSSPGTGSSYEQYF. The CDR3 coding sequence is TGTGCCAGCAGTTCACCCGGGACAGGATCCTCCTACGAGCAGTACTTC.

The chain has TRBV19 and TRBJ1-3, with 9 bases matching TRBD1. Germline V gene lookup returns CDR1 LNHDA and CDR2 SQIVND (reference sequence). The V and J ends lost 6 bases and 0 bases, in that order; junction bases with no gene match: 3. CDR3 size: 15 residues. Here the CDR3 reads CASSTDRGSGNTIYF. CDR3 in DNA: TGTGCCAGTAGCACGGACAGGGGCTCTGGAAACACCATATATTTT. Looking up the rest from reference TRBV19 and TRBJ1-3 gives the full variable domain: DGGITQSPKYLFRKEGQNVTLSCEQNLNHDAMYWYRQDPGQGLRLIYYSQIVNDFQKGDIAEGYSVSREKKESFPLTVTSAQKNPTAFYLCASSTDRGSGNTIYFGEGSWLTVV.

The rearrangement uses TRBV9 and TRBJ1-3; a weak D match, TRBD1 (6 bases). CDR1 and CDR2 from the germline V gene are SGDLS and YYNGEE. This CDR3 is 16 amino acids long. Between the trimmed V and J ends, which lost 4 bases and 3 bases, there was a span of 17 bases. The CDR3: CASSLAGGQGGNTIYF. CDR3 nucleotide sequence: TGTGCCAGCAGCCTGGCCGGGGGGCAGGGTGGAAACACCATATATTTT.

This clone occurred once. This chain uses TRBV2 with TRBJ1-5, with no clear D. CDR3 size: 14 residues. V lost 6 bases, J lost 5 bases, and 14 bases lay in between. Germline V CDR1 and CDR2: SNHLY, FYNNEI. In DNA form, the CDR3 reads TGTGCCAGCAGATTTGGGCCAGTTGATCAGCCCCAGCATTTT. The encoded protein is CASRFGPVDQPQHF.

This sequence joins TRBV9 and TRBJ2-3; D perhaps matches TRBD2 (6 bases). CDR1 is SGDLS, CDR2 YYNGEE, per germline. Trimming pared 0 bases from V and 0 bases from J, leaving 20 bases between. The CDR3 length is 19 residues. The CDR3 DNA sequence: TGTGCCAGCAGCGTAGAGGGTAGTTGGGGGAGGACTAGCACAGATACGCAGTATTTT. Its protein is CASSVEGSWGRTSTDTQYF. Using reference TRBV9 and TRBJ2-3 for the parts outside the CDR3, the full variable domain is DSGVTQTPKHLITATGQRVTLRCSPRSGDLSVYWYQQSLDQGLQFLIQYYNGEERAKGNILERFSAQQFPDLHSELNLSSLELGDSALYFCASSVEGSWGRTSTDTQYFGPGTRLTVL.

The chain is built from TRBV11-2 and TRBJ2-5; TRBD1 might be the D (6 bases). CDR3 length equals 14 residues. Germline loops: CDR1 SGHAT, CDR2 FQNNGV. V was shortened by 6 bases and J by 3 bases, with 14 bases between the two germline ends. As DNA, the CDR3 is TGTGCCAGCAGTACGATAGGGGGTGAAGAGACCCAGTACTTC. Protein product: CASSTIGGEETQYF.

The chain recombines TRBV5-1 with TRBJ1-5, with TRBD1 matching over 12 bases. This CDR3 has 17 residues. The ends lost 0 bases at V and 6 bases at J; junction bases unmatched: 7. From germline, CDR1 is SGHRS and CDR2 YFSETQ. DNA of the CDR3: TGCGCCAGCAGCTTGGACGGGACAGGGGGCGCGGGTCAGCCCCAGCATTTT. It codes for CASSLDGTGGAGQPQHF.

The genes are TRBV19 and TRBJ1-1, with TRBD1 matching 7 bases. CDR3 length: 14 residues. J gave up 1 base and V 5 bases, and 4 bases lay outside the gene matches. The germline CDR1 and CDR2 sequences are LNHDA and SQIVND (reference sequence). CDR3 coding DNA: TGTGCCAGTAGTCCCGGGACAGCGAACACTGAAGCTTTCTTT. Translating it yields CASSPGTANTEAFF. The variable domain in full, completed from reference TRBV19 and TRBJ1-1, reads DGGITQSPKYLFRKEGQNVTLSCEQNLNHDAMYWYRQDPGQGLRLIYYSQIVNDFQKGDIAEGYSVSREKKESFPLTVTSAQKNPTAFYLCASSPGTANTEAFFGQGTRLTVV.

The rearrangement uses TRBV9 and TRBJ1-1; D perhaps matches TRBD1 (5 bases). V was shortened by 3 bases and J by 3 bases, with 12 bases between the two germline ends. Germline values: CDR1 SGDLS, CDR2 YYNGEE. This CDR3 has 14 amino acids. The DNA for the CDR3 is TGTGCCAGCAGCGCCGGACACGCTGACACTGAAGCTTTCTTT. Translation: CASSAGHADTEAFF.

The V and J genes are TRBV7-2 and TRBJ1-4, with TRBD1 matching 9 bases. V lost 4 bases, J lost 6 bases, and 12 bases stayed unmatched. Germline V gene data show CDR1 as SGHTA and CDR2 as FQGNSA. This CDR3 is built from 17 residues. CDR3 nucleotides: TGTGCCAGCAGCTGGGGGAAGGGGACAGGGCGGGATGAAAAACTGTTTTTT. As protein: CASSWGKGTGRDEKLFF.

The rearrangement joins TRBV18 to TRBJ2-7; 13 bases align to TRBD2. In germline, CDR1 is KGHSH, CDR2 LQKENI. CDR3 length: 17 amino acids. Trimming took 3 bases from V and 6 from J; bases not matched to a gene: 11. The CDR3 nucleotides read TGTGCCAGCTCACCGCCGGGACTAGCGGGGAGGGTAACCGAGCAGTACTTC. Amino acids: CASSPPGLAGRVTEQYF.

The CDR3 here is CASSGYSGRAILNEQFF. For the CDR3, the DNA is TGTGCCAGCAGCGGGTATAGCGGGAGGGCCATTTTAAATGAGCAGTTCTTC. This sequence joins TRBV3-1 (or the pseudogene TRBV3-2) and TRBJ2-1; 11 nucleotides agree with TRBD2. Looked up from germline, CDR1 is LGHDT and CDR2 is YNNKEL (reference sequence). V shed 5 bases and J 7 bases; nucleotides not matched to a gene: 13. This CDR3 contains 17 residues.

The chain couples TRBV7-8 to TRBJ2-1, with 11 bases matching TRBD2. J was trimmed by 8 bases and V by 4 bases; bases with no gene match: 10. CDR1 and CDR2 from the germline V gene are SGHVS and FQNEAQ. This CDR3 spans 16 amino acids. This chain's CDR3 is CASSSQGLADQDEQFF. For the CDR3, the DNA is TGTGCCAGCAGCTCCCAGGGACTAGCGGATCAGGATGAGCAGTTCTTC.

The V call is TRBV11-1, the J call TRBJ2-3, with 11 nucleotides matching TRBD2. Germline CDR1 reads SGHAT; CDR2 reads FQDESV (reference sequence). The length of the CDR3 is 16 residues. V shed 5 bases and J 2 bases; nucleotides not matched to a gene: 6. The CDR3 sequence: CASSAPSGGNTDTQYF. CDR3 nucleotides: TGTGCCAGCAGCGCTCCTAGCGGGGGGAACACAGATACGCAGTATTTT.

V is TRBV6-5 and J is TRBJ1-2; maybe TRBD1 (6 bases). This CDR3 is built from 14 residues. Germline loops: CDR1 MNHEY, CDR2 SVGAGI. V was clipped by 8 bases and J by 6 bases, with 19 bases between them. CDR3 DNA: TGTGCCAGCCATGCCGGCAACAGGGTCCATGGCTACACCTTC. Encoded protein: CASHAGNRVHGYTF.

This chain joins TRBV5-5 and TRBJ2-1, with 11 bases fitting TRBD2. The CDR3 extends over 16 amino acids. The V gene end was trimmed by 4 bases and the J gene end by 2 bases; junction bases not matched to a gene: 5. Germline CDR1 reads SGHKS; CDR2 reads YYEKEE (reference sequence). CDR3 DNA: TGTGCCAGCAGCCGTGGGACTAGCGGTACCTACAATGAGCAGTTCTTC. Its translation: CASSRGTSGTYNEQFF.

This chain uses TRBV5-1 with TRBJ1-1; TRBD1 matches 9 bases. Germline loops: CDR1 SGHRS, CDR2 YFSETQ. The ends lost 4 bases at V and 3 bases at J; junction bases unmatched: 10. The CDR3 runs to 16 residues. The CDR3 DNA follows: TGCGCCAGCAGCCCCACAGGGGGCGCCGGATACACTGAAGCTTTCTTT. It codes for CASSPTGGAGYTEAFF.

The chain recombines TRBV18 with TRBJ2-2; TRBD1 might be the D (5 bases). Germline CDR1 and CDR2: KGHSH and LQKENI. Trimming pared 5 bases from V and 0 bases from J, leaving 13 bases between. The length of the CDR3 is 16 residues. CDR3 in DNA: TGTGCCAGCTCATCCACTGACAGTTCGAACACCGGGGAGCTGTTTTTT. Protein sequence: CASSSTDSSNTGELFF.

This clone is a singleton in its sample. The V and J genes are TRBV6-5 and TRBJ1-5, with a tentative D call TRBD1 (6 bases). The CDR3 length is 14 residues. Trimming pared 6 bases from V and 2 bases from J, leaving 11 bases between. Germline-derived CDR1 and CDR2 are MNHEY and SVGAGI. CDR3 protein: CASRQGMGNQPQHF. CDR3 nucleotides: TGTGCCAGCAGACAGGGAATGGGCAATCAGCCCCAGCATTTT.

The J gene is TRBJ2-5, the V gene TRBV19; 10 bases map to TRBD1. The junction had 8 bases not matched to a gene; V was cut back by 4 bases and J by 3 bases. The length of the CDR3 is 16 residues. Germline values: CDR1 LNHDA, CDR2 SQIVND (reference sequence). Here the CDR3 reads CASSTTGTGEEETQYF. CDR3 in DNA: TGTGCCAGTAGTACTACCGGGACAGGGGAGGAAGAGACCCAGTACTTC.

The CDR3 DNA reads TGCGCCAGCAGCTTGAGCCAGGGTGACATTCAGTACTTC. Its translation is CASSLSQGDIQYF. This chain uses TRBV5-1 with TRBJ2-4; weak D call: TRBD1 (5 bases). The V end was cut by 1 base, the J end by 8 bases, with 10 bases between. The CDR3 extends over 13 amino acids. The germline CDR1 and CDR2 sequences are SGHRS and YFSETQ.

This clone was seen just once. This chain joins TRBV23-1 and TRBJ1-2; D is unclear. TRBV23-1 is an open reading frame whose function is uncertain. This CDR3 is 9 amino acids long. V was shortened by 7 bases and J by 6 bases, with 3 bases between the two germline ends. The CDR3 region is CASTNGYTF. In DNA, the CDR3 is TGCGCCAGCACAAATGGCTACACCTTC.

This CDR3 reads CASSIIDRETQYF. CDR3 nucleotides: TGTGCCAGTAGTATAATAGACAGGGAGACCCAGTACTTC. The chain links TRBV19 to TRBJ2-5; a weak D match, TRBD1 (6 bases). CDR1 is LNHDA and CDR2 is SQIVND in the germline V gene (reference sequence). Trimming stripped 2 bases from V and 5 bases from J, with 9 bases between. The CDR3 is 13 residues long.

The V call is TRBV4-2, the J call TRBJ1-3, with D possibly being TRBD1 (6 bases). The CDR3 contains 20 residues. With 1 base removed from V and 0 bases from J, the gap between germline ends came to 22 bases. Germline CDR1 and CDR2: LGHNA and YNFKEQ. The CDR3 loop reads CASSQGARRDNPSSGNTIYF. DNA for the CDR3: TGTGCCAGCAGCCAAGGCGCCCGACGGGACAACCCAAGCTCTGGAAACACCATATATTTT.

The rearrangement links TRBV9 to TRBJ2-2; TRBD1 might be the D (6 bases). CDR3 length: 14 amino acids. V was cut by 7 bases and J by 0 bases, with 10 bases left in between. CDR1 SGDLS and CDR2 YYNGEE come from the germline V gene. CDR3 amino acids: CASQDRTNTGELFF. The CDR3 DNA reads as TGTGCCAGCCAGGACAGAACGAACACCGGGGAGCTGTTTTTT.

The CDR3 here is CASSVGAGDEKLFF. The CDR3 DNA is TGTGCCAGCAGCGTAGGGGCAGGGGATGAAAAACTGTTTTTT. The genes are TRBV9 and TRBJ1-4; TRBD1 is a possible D gene (6 bases). Germline values: CDR1 SGDLS, CDR2 YYNGEE. The CDR3 has 14 amino acids. Trimming shortened V by 0 bases and J by 6 bases, and 9 bases separated the two germline ends.

This chain uses TRBV19 with TRBJ2-2; 7 nucleotides agree with TRBD1. V gave up 6 bases and J gave up 3 bases; unmatched junction bases: 4. The CDR3 has 14 residues. Per the germline V gene, CDR1 is LNHDA and CDR2 is SQIVND (reference sequence). The CDR3 here is CASRPGTDTGELFF. The CDR3 region has the DNA TGTGCCAGTAGACCGGGGACAGACACCGGGGAGCTGTTTTTT.

This sequence joins TRBV6-6 and TRBJ1-2; a weak D match, TRBD1 (6 bases). V dropped 5 bases and J dropped 8 bases, with 24 bases sitting between them. The CDR3 totals 16 residues. The V gene's germline CDR1 is MNHNY and CDR2 SVGAGI (reference sequence). CDR3 DNA sequence: TGTGCCAGCAGTCGATCGAGGGCAGGGGAGTTGGGAGGCTACACCTTC. Translation gives CASSRSRAGELGGYTF.